Each of the 16 T cell receptor beta chains below was sequenced from the same sample in a study of blood T cell repertoires in COVID-19. The method was immunoSEQ multiplex PCR; TCRdb's version includes in-frame clones alone and lacks a portion of them. The sample holds about 40,000 clones, around 90% seen once. The sample consisted of peripheral blood. These receptors originate from a human donor in a cohort sampled during active COVID-19.

The V and J genes are TRBV4-1 and TRBJ2-7, with 7 bases fitting TRBD1. V dropped 4 bases and J dropped 2; count of bases not matched to a gene: 5. Germline V gene lookup returns CDR1 MGHRA and CDR2 YSYEKL. The CDR3 spans 14 residues. The CDR3 here is CASSPGTVAYEQYF. For the CDR3, the DNA is TGCGCCAGCAGCCCTGGGACAGTCGCCTACGAGCAGTACTTC.

This chain connects TRBV7-2 to TRBJ1-4; unclear D gene. Germline CDR1 reads SGHTA; CDR2 reads FQGNSA. Trimming took off 1 base at V and 5 bases at J, with 14 bases between the two ends. The CDR3 loop spans 16 amino acids. CDR3 in amino acids: CASSLVGGHPNEKLFF. As DNA, the CDR3 is TGTGCCAGCAGCTTAGTGGGAGGGCACCCCAATGAAAAACTGTTTTTT.

CDR3 loop: CASSLVRGRDTEAFF. CDR3 DNA sequence: TGTGCCAGCAGCTTAGTTCGAGGCAGGGACACTGAAGCTTTCTTT. The V gene is TRBV11-2, the J gene TRBJ1-1; D possibly corresponds to TRBD1 (5 bases). V lost 1 base, J lost 3 bases, and 12 bases lay in between. Germline-derived CDR1 and CDR2 are SGHAT and FQNNGV. This CDR3 is built from 15 residues.

The rearrangement uses TRBV10-3 and TRBJ1-5; perhaps TRBD1 as D (5 bases). The CDR3 spans 14 residues. Germline CDR1 and CDR2: ENHRY and SYGVKD. V gave up 4 bases and J gave up 0 bases, with 7 bases separating them. CDR3 protein: CAISGDSSNQPQHF. In nucleotides, the CDR3 is TGTGCCATCAGTGGAGACAGTAGCAATCAGCCCCAGCATTTT.

The rearrangement links TRBV11-2 to TRBJ2-7, with D possibly being TRBD2 (8 bases). Germline V gives CDR1 SGHAT, CDR2 FQNNGV. The CDR3 consists of 15 residues. V was cut by 4 bases and J by 0 bases, with 13 bases left in between. The CDR3, as DNA: TGTGCCAGCAGCTCGGGGGGGACAGACTCCTACGAGCAGTACTTC. Residues: CASSSGGTDSYEQYF.

J is TRBJ1-2 and V is TRBV27; TRBD1 aligns across 8 bases. The CDR3 is made up of 14 amino acids. CDR1 is MNHEY, CDR2 SMNVEV, per germline (reference sequence). The V and J ends lost 5 bases and 6 bases, in that order; junction bases with no gene match: 8. CDR3 residues: CASSRTGPRNGYTF. CDR3 bases: TGTGCCAGCAGTCGGACAGGGCCTAGGAATGGCTACACCTTC.

J is TRBJ1-2 and V is TRBV21-1; the table names TRBD1, a call not compared with the DNA. TRBV21-1 is deemed a pseudogene. The CDR3 loop spans 16 amino acids. Written as DNA, the CDR3 is TGTGCCAGCAGCACGAGGGGGGACAGTCTAAACTATGGCTACACCTTC. Its protein product is CASSTRGDSLNYGYTF.

The chain carries TRBV5-4 and TRBJ2-5, with 10 bases fitting TRBD1. Trimming cost V 4 bases and J 2 bases; bases outside gene matches: 5. Germline-derived CDR1 and CDR2 are SGHNT and YYREEE (reference sequence). This CDR3 comprises 15 residues. CDR3 protein: CASSTEDRGQETQYF. As DNA, the CDR3 is TGTGCCAGCAGCACCGAGGACAGGGGGCAAGAGACCCAGTACTTC. The complete variable domain, with remaining parts taken from reference TRBV5-4 and TRBJ2-5, reads ETGVTQSPTHLIKTRGQQVTLRCSSQSGHNTVSWYQQALGQGPQFIFQYYREEENGRGNFPPRFSGLQFPNYSSELNVNALELDDSALYLCASSTEDRGQETQYFGPGTRLLVL.

V usage is TRBV11-2 and J usage is TRBJ1-1; D is unresolved. The CDR3 sequence is 17 residues long. V lost 5 bases and J 1 base, leaving 20 bases between the germline ends. Germline V gene lookup returns CDR1 SGHAT and CDR2 FQNNGV. The CDR3 nucleotides are TGTGCCAGCAGCCCCGGGAGGTACGGAAGTCCGAACACTGAAGCTTTCTTT. Its protein is CASSPGRYGSPNTEAFF.

The chain recombines TRBV3-1 (or the pseudogene TRBV3-2) with TRBJ2-7, with D unresolved. The CDR3 totals 11 residues. Trimming removed 1 base at V and 6 bases at J, with 4 bases between. Germline V gene sequence: CDR1 LGHDT, CDR2 YNNKEL (reference sequence). Here the CDR3 reads CASSQASEQYF. CDR3 coding DNA: TGTGCCAGCAGCCAAGCTTCCGAGCAGTACTTC.

This chain links TRBV4-3 with TRBJ1-2; the match to TRBD1 covers 7 bases. J was trimmed by 0 bases and V by 0 bases; bases with no gene match: 4. This CDR3 comprises 16 residues. Germline lookup yields CDR1 LGHNA and CDR2 YSLEER. The CDR3 bases are TGCGCCAGCAGCCAAGAGAGGGGGCGGGCTAACTATGGCTACACCTTC. It yields the protein CASSQERGRANYGYTF.

The genes are TRBV29-1 and TRBJ2-7; 8 nucleotides line up with TRBD1. J gave up 5 bases and V 3 bases, and 3 bases lay outside the gene matches. Germline CDR1 SQVTM, CDR2 ANQGSEA. This CDR3 is built from 12 residues. This CDR3 reads CSVEYRGDEQYF. CDR3 coding DNA: TGCAGCGTTGAGTACAGGGGGGACGAGCAGTACTTC.

The chain links TRBV5-4 to TRBJ2-7; TRBD1 agrees at 9 bases. This CDR3 has 15 residues. V trimming: 4 bases; J trimming: 0 bases; junction bases outside the gene matches: 5. Germline CDR1 SGHNT, CDR2 YYREEE (reference sequence). CDR3: CASSPWDRVSYEQYF. The CDR3 nucleotides are TGTGCCAGCAGCCCATGGGACAGGGTCTCCTACGAGCAGTACTTC.

The chain links TRBV12-3 or TRBV12-4 to TRBJ2-7; D remains ambiguous. The CDR3 runs 13 residues. The germline V and J ends were trimmed by 6 bases and 2 bases, with 11 bases remaining between them. CDR3 nucleotide sequence: TGTGCCAGCAGCCCCGACAAAGCCTACGAGCAGTACTTC. Translated, it gives CASSPDKAYEQYF.

The chain recombines TRBV19 with TRBJ2-7; D might be TRBD2 (6 bases). Trimming took off 1 base at V and 2 bases at J, with 12 bases between the two ends. Germline CDR1 and CDR2: LNHDA and SQIVND (reference sequence). This CDR3 contains 15 residues. The CDR3 nucleotides read TGTGCCAGTAGTATAGGGTCCGGGGGTACCTACGAGCAGTACTTC. This codes for CASSIGSGGTYEQYF.

The chain joins TRBV11-2 to TRBJ2-2; a possible D gene is TRBD1 (5 bases). CDR3 length equals 16 residues. The germline V and J ends were trimmed by 4 bases and 4 bases, with 16 bases remaining between them. Germline loops: CDR1 SGHAT, CDR2 FQNNGV. This CDR3 is CASSSRRQSSTGELFF. CDR3 nucleotide sequence: TGTGCCAGCAGCTCGAGACGACAGTCGAGCACCGGGGAGCTGTTTTTT.